The rows below give T cell receptor beta chains drawn from one sample of a study of T cell responses to AZD1222 COVID-19 vaccine. Only in-frame clones appear in the TCRdb table, and some are missing; sequencing was by immunoSEQ multiplex PCR. The sample holds about 150,000 clones, approximately 92% seen once. The sample here was peripheral blood, taken 28 days after the second AZD1222 dose. The receptor set was obtained from an adult who received the AZD1222 COVID-19 vaccine. The CDR3 runs from the conserved cysteine through the conserved F or W. The D gene is left open where the match is weak. Size tells how often a clone was seen (once, few, many) or the class of an expanded clone, and some rows leave it out.

v_call	j_call	d_call	clone_size	cdr3_nt	cdr3_aa
TRBV2	TRBJ1-6	.	.	TGTGCCAGCAGCCCGGAGGCAGGGGCTAATTCACCCCTCCACTTT	CASSPEAGANSPLHF
TRBV19	TRBJ2-7	.	.	TGTGCCAGTAGTATGACCAGGGGAAGCTACGAGCAGTACTTC	CASSMTRGSYEQYF
TRBV25-1	TRBJ1-1	.	.	TGTGCCAGCAGTTTGTCGGTAAACACTGAAGCTTTCTTT	CASSLSVNTEAFF
TRBV30	TRBJ1-5	.	once	TGTGCCTGGTCGGCGGATAGCAATCAGCCCCAGCATTTT	CAWSADSNQPQHF
TRBV7-9	TRBJ1-1	TRBD1	.	TGTGCCAGCAGCTCCGACAGGGAGGAAGCTTTCTTT	CASSSDREEAFF
TRBV10-3	TRBJ1-6	.	.	TGTGCCGTACGGGACGCTAGCTCCTATAATTCACCCCTCCACTTT	CAVRDASSYNSPLHF
TRBV28	TRBJ1-5	.	.	TGTGCCAGCAACCGAGGGGGTAGCAATCAGCCCCAGCATTTT	CASNRGGSNQPQHF
TRBV4-3	TRBJ1-2	.	.	TGCGCCAGCAGCCAAGCCATATCAGGGTCGGGTGATGGCTACACCTTC	CASSQAISGSGDGYTF
TRBV6-4	TRBJ2-1	TRBD2	few	TGTGCCAGCAGTGAGGGCCCGGCGGGGGATTTCAATGAGCAGTTCTTC	CASSEGPAGDFNEQFF
TRBV7-2	TRBJ2-7	TRBD1	few	TGTGCCAGCAGCCCCCGGACAGGGGGCAACTACGAGCAGTACTTC	CASSPRTGGNYEQYF
TRBV29-1	TRBJ1-4	.	.	TGCAGCGTTGTTGTGGGGGCTATAGGTGAAAAACTGTTTTTT	CSVVVGAIGEKLFF
TRBV5-1	TRBJ1-3	.	.	TGCGCCAGCAGCTTTTCTTCCGCGCCCCCAGGAAACACCATATATTTT	CASSFSSAPPGNTIYF
TRBV6-4	TRBJ2-1	TRBD1	.	TGTGCCAGCAGTGGCCACGGGACAGGGGGTCTGGATGAGCAGTTCTTC	CASSGHGTGGLDEQFF
TRBV19	TRBJ1-5	.	once	TGTGCCAGTACCACCGGCTCCCAGCCCCAGCATTTT	CASTTGSQPQHF
TRBV6-5	TRBJ2-3	.	.	TGTGCCAGCAGTTCCCGGGACGGATTCACAGATACGCAGTATTTT	CASSSRDGFTDTQYF
TRBV19	TRBJ1-5	TRBD1	.	TGTGCCAGTAGTCCGACAGGGGCTAGCAATCAGCCCCAGCATTTT	CASSPTGASNQPQHF
TRBV4-1	TRBJ2-5	.	once	TGCGCCAGCAGCCACGATGCGGACCCCTGGGGGACCCAGTACTTC	CASSHDADPWGTQYF
TRBV6-5	TRBJ1-1	.	.	TGTGCCAGCAGGAAGGAGGGGGATGAAGCTTTCTTT	CASRKEGDEAFF
TRBV19	TRBJ1-5	.	.	TGTGCCAGTAAGAGGACATTCAGTTTTAATCAGCCCCAGCATTTT	CASKRTFSFNQPQHF
TRBV2	TRBJ1-1	.	.	TGTGCCAGCATCCCGAAAACTGAAGCTTTCTTT	CASIPKTEAFF
TRBV7-9	TRBJ1-2	.	.	TGTGCCAGCAGCTTAGCCGGGACCGTGTTCGATGGCTACACCTTC	CASSLAGTVFDGYTF
TRBV12-3/TRBV12-4	TRBJ1-1	.	.	TGTGCCAGCAGTTGGGACACTGAAGCTTTCTTT	CASSWDTEAFF
TRBV5-1	TRBJ1-1	.	.	TGCGCCAGCAGCTTGCGAAGCTCAGGCTTGAACACTGAAGCTTTCTTT	CASSLRSSGLNTEAFF
TRBV18	TRBJ2-5	.	.	TGTGCCAGCTCACGGGGGGTTCAAGAGACCCAGTACTTC	CASSRGVQETQYF
TRBV28	TRBJ2-1	TRBD2	once	TGTGCCAGCAGTTTCAGGACTAGCGGGGGAGTCTCTTACAATGAGCAGTTCTTC	CASSFRTSGGVSYNEQFF
TRBV3-1/TRBV3-2	TRBJ2-3	.	.	TGTGCCAGCAGCCAAGATCTAGGGGGCACAGATACGCAGTATTTT	CASSQDLGGTDTQYF
TRBV18	TRBJ1-1	.	.	TGTGCCAGCTCACCCCAATCGGATGTAAGAACTGAAGCTTTCTTT	CASSPQSDVRTEAFF
TRBV2	TRBJ1-5	.	.	TGTGCCAGCAGGAAAGAGGGGAACCAGCCCCAGCATTTT	CASRKEGNQPQHF
TRBV3-1/TRBV3-2	TRBJ2-7	.	.	TGTGCCAGCAGCCGCTTCCGGGGCTACGAGCAGTACTTC	CASSRFRGYEQYF
TRBV28	TRBJ2-1	.	.	TGTGCCAGCAGTTTACTAGGAAGCTCCTACAATGAGCAGTTCTTC	CASSLLGSSYNEQFF
TRBV4-2	TRBJ1-3	.	.	TGTGCCAGCAGCCAAGATTGGGGGGGCGGCGGAAACACCATATATTTT	CASSQDWGGGGNTIYF
TRBV3-1/TRBV3-2	TRBJ1-2	TRBD1	.	TGTGCCAGCAGCGATGGGGACAGAGGTTGGCGCGGCTACACCTTC	CASSDGDRGWRGYTF
TRBV5-4	TRBJ1-4	.	once	TGTGCCAGCAGACCCGGGCCTCGAGAAAAACTGTTTTTT	CASRPGPREKLFF
TRBV6-2/TRBV6-3	TRBJ1-1	.	.	TGTGCCAGCAGCCAGGGAACTGAAGCTTTCTTT	CASSQGTEAFF
TRBV12-3/TRBV12-4	TRBJ2-5	.	.	TGTGCCAGCACTCCCAATGCGGGCGAGACCCAGTACTTC	CASTPNAGETQYF
TRBV18	TRBJ1-6	TRBD1	.	TGTGCCAGCTCACCCCAGACAGGGATTAATTCACCCCTCCACTTT	CASSPQTGINSPLHF
TRBV5-1	TRBJ2-7	.	.	TGCGCCAGCAGCTTGGGGTTTAGCTCCCAAGCGGTCTACGAGCAGTACTTC	CASSLGFSSQAVYEQYF
TRBV3-1/TRBV3-2	TRBJ1-6	.	.	TGTGCCAGCAGCCAAGTGTCAGGGGCCAATTCACCCCTCCACTTT	CASSQVSGANSPLHF
TRBV12-5	TRBJ1-4	TRBD1	.	TGTGCTAGTGGTTTGGAGACAGGGGTTCGCGAAAAACTGTTTTTT	CASGLETGVREKLFF
TRBV2	TRBJ1-5	.	.	TGTGCCAGCAGGTCGGACAGCTATAGCAATCAGCCCCAGCATTTT	CASRSDSYSNQPQHF
TRBV4-2	TRBJ2-1	TRBD2	.	TGTGCCAGCAGCCAAGTAGGACTAGCGGGGGCCTACAATGAGCAGTTCTTC	CASSQVGLAGAYNEQFF
TRBV7-2	TRBJ1-1	TRBD1	.	TGTGCCAGCTTCGTAGGACAGGACACTGAAGCTTTCTTT	CASFVGQDTEAFF
TRBV12-3/TRBV12-4	TRBJ1-1	.	.	TGTGCCAGCAGTTTCCGGCAGGGGGCTTTCTTT	CASSFRQGAFF
TRBV27	TRBJ1-2	.	.	TGTGCCAGCAGCCGAGAACTTAACTATGGCTACACCTTC	CASSRELNYGYTF
TRBV19	TRBJ2-5	TRBD2	.	TGTGCCAGTAACCTCCGGGGGGAAGAGACCCAGTACTTC	CASNLRGEETQYF
TRBV6-5	TRBJ1-3	TRBD1	.	TGTGCCAGCAGTCAGACAGGGGGCTCTGGAAACACCATATATTTT	CASSQTGGSGNTIYF
TRBV19	TRBJ1-2	.	.	TGTGCCAGTAGTAATTACTACTATGGCTACACCTTC	CASSNYYYGYTF
TRBV7-9	TRBJ1-1	.	.	TGTGCCAGCAGGTCCAGGGCCACTGAAGCTTTCTTT	CASRSRATEAFF
TRBV6-1	TRBJ1-5	.	.	TGTGCCAGCAGTGAAGCCTGGCGTACAGCCCAGCATTTT	CASSEAWRTAQHF
TRBV14	TRBJ1-1	.	.	TGTGCCAGCAGCCAACGGGGTGTAAGTACTGAAGCTTTCTTT	CASSQRGVSTEAFF
TRBV5-1	TRBJ1-3	.	.	TGCGCCAGCAGCTTGTTGGGCGTGGAGGGAAACACCATATATTTT	CASSLLGVEGNTIYF
TRBV4-2	TRBJ2-7	.	.	TGTGCCAGCAGCCAAGATCAGGGAGTATACGAGCAGTACTTC	CASSQDQGVYEQYF
TRBV19	TRBJ1-6	.	.	TGTGCCAGTAGTTCTTCAGGGAATAATTCACCCCTCCACTTT	CASSSSGNNSPLHF
TRBV28	TRBJ2-1	TRBD2	.	TGTGCCAGCAGTATAGCGGGGGGGCCTAACAATGAGCAGTTCTTC	CASSIAGGPNNEQFF
TRBV5-4	TRBJ1-4	TRBD1	.	TGTGCCAGCAGCCAACAGGGGGAGAAGGAAAAACTGTTTTTT	CASSQQGEKEKLFF